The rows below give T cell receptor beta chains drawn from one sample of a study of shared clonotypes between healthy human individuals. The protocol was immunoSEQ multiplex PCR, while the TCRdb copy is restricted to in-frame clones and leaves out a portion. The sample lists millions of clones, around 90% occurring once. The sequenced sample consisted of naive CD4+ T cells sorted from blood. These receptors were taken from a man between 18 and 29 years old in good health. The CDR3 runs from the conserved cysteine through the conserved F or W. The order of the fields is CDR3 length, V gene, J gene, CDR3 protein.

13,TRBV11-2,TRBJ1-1,CASSLAGQGKAFF
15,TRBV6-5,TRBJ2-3,CASSARQSSTDTQYF
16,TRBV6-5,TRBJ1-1,CASSFPPGPDETEAFF
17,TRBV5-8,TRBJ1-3,CASSLAWPVPGRNTIYF
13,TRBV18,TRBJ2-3,CASSPGGTDTQYF
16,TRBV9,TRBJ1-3,CASSARGTGSGNTIYF
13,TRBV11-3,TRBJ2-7,CASSFSGEYEQYF
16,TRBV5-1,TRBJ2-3,CASSFIGGMRADTQYF
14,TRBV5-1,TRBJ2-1,CASSLDLAGNEQFF
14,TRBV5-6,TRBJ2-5,CASSSQGTQETQYF
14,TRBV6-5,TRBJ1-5,CASSPVWGNQPQHF
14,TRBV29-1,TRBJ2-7,CSVGTGSSSYEQYF
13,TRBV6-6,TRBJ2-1,CATVAGARNEQFF
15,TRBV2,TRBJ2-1,CASSVGLADYNEQFF
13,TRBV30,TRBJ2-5,CARGGRAVETQYF
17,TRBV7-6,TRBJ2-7,CASSLDTGTGVSHEQYF
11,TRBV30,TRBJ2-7,CAWKGRYEQYF
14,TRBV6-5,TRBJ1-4,CASGQGAVGEKLFF
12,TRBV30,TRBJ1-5,CAWSDHRGPQHF
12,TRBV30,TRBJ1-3,CAWSTGGNTIYF
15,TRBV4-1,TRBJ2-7,CASSLGTSRPYEQYF